This TCR beta chain came from a study of cytomegalovirus exposure and HLA in healthy donors. Study-wide findings and caveats: Earlier analysis yielded a pattern in which most TCR beta V segments were productive about 90% or about 30% of the time.

This clone was recorded only once. Its cognate antigen is unknown. Each of the donors was a healthy bone marrow donor. Vbeta (60) and Jbeta (13) primers were used in the PCR. Method: immunoSEQ multiplex PCR; TCRdb's copy keeps in-frame clones and lacks some. The sample lists some 150,000 clones; around 76% were seen once. Trimming removed 2 bases at V and 1 base at J, with 12 bases between. The CDR3 loop spans 16 amino acids. Germline V CDR1 and CDR2: MNHNY, SVGAGI (reference sequence). The rearrangement links TRBV6-6 to TRBJ1-5, with D possibly matching TRBD1 (6 bases). Sequenced input: PBMCs. This TCR derives from a man aged 55 to 70 in good health and CMV-seronegative. CDR3 DNA: TGTGCCAGCAGTTACGCTGGGGGCGGGAGCAATCAGCCCCAGCATTTT. This translates into CASSYAGGGSNQPQHF.